Listed below are T cell receptor beta chains from one sample, sequenced in a study of blood T cells in healthy people across ages. In TCRdb, the 5' RACE reads were re-called with MiXCR into one record per CDR3 protein. The table lists 700,000 or so distinct CDR3 sequences, 22% of them singletons. Sequenced: blood. The source is a man aged 70-80 years in good health. CDR3s include the opening cysteine and the closing phenylalanine or tryptophan. A D gene is named only where the DNA matches it firmly. Size values are once, few and many counts, or a class for expanded clones, and some rows have none.

>TRBV5-1|NA|TRBJ2-4|TRBD1
CASRQTGTGNQNIQYF
TGCGCCAGCAGGCAAACCGGGACAGGGAATCAAAACATTCAGTACTTC
>TRBV7-9|NA|TRBJ1-1|NA
CASQAPSSTGLNTEAFF
TGTGCCAGCCAGGCTCCATCCTCCACGGGTCTGAACACTGAAGCTTTCTTT
>TRBV5-1|NA|TRBJ2-5|NA
CASSDTGPETQYF
TGCGCCAGCAGCGACACCGGCCCGGAGACCCAGTACTTC
>TRBV6-6|NA|TRBJ1-5|TRBD1
CASSGRDSLNQPQHF
TGTGCCAGCAGTGGAAGGGACAGTCTCAATCAGCCCCAGCATTTT
>TRBV3-1|NA|TRBJ2-3|NA
CASSQAGTGPDTQYF
TGTGCCAGCAGCCAGGCTGGGACGGGCCCAGATACGCAGTATTTT
>TRBV6-5|many|TRBJ1-2|NA
CASSLGGHDYGYTF
TGTGCCAGCAGCCTCGGGGGGCACGACTATGGCTACACCTTC
>TRBV5-1|few|TRBJ1-2|NA
CASSLSQAKVSGYTF
TGCGCCAGCAGCTTGAGCCAGGCCAAGGTCAGCGGCTACACCTTC
>TRBV28|few|TRBJ1-4|TRBD1
CASSFPGQGSEKLFF
TGTGCCAGCAGTTTTCCGGGACAGGGCTCGGAAAAACTGTTTTTT
>TRBV14|NA|TRBJ2-7|NA
CASSPSGVYEQYF
TGTGCCAGCAGCCCTTCGGGGGTCTACGAGCAGTACTTC
>TRBV21-1|NA|TRBJ2-3|NA
CASSKVEWAGTSSTDTQYF
TGTGCCAGCAGCAAAGTGGAGTGGGCCGGAACGTCTAGCACAGATACGCAGTATTTT
>TRBV3-1|NA|TRBJ2-1|NA
CASSQEELEKFF
TGTGCCAGCAGCCAAGAGGAGCTAGAAAAGTTCTTC
>TRBV6-5|NA|TRBJ1-1|TRBD1
CASSSLDRGINTEAFF
TGTGCCAGCAGTTCGTTGGACAGGGGGATAAACACTGAAGCTTTCTTT
>TRBV20-1|NA|TRBJ2-3|NA
CSARDMGDTDTQYF
TGCAGTGCTAGAGATATGGGGGACACAGATACGCAGTATTTT
>TRBV18|few|TRBJ2-5|NA
CASSPPSQQGETQYF
TGTGCCAGCTCACCACCGAGTCAGCAGGGAGAGACCCAGTACTTC
>TRBV5-1|many|TRBJ1-3|NA
CASSLGGTSGNTIYF
TGTGCCAGCAGCTTAGGGGGTACCTCTGGAAACACCATATATTTT
>TRBV29-1|NA|TRBJ2-1|NA
CSVEDQGWTSYNEQFF
TGCAGCGTTGAAGATCAAGGGTGGACCTCCTACAATGAGCAGTTCTTC
>TRBV5-5|many|TRBJ2-5|NA
CASSLVAGPQETQYF
TGTGCCAGCAGCTTGGTCGCAGGACCCCAAGAGACCCAGTACTTC
>TRBV4-2|NA|TRBJ1-1|NA
CASSQRVMNTEAFF
TGTGCCAGCAGCCAAAGGGTTATGAACACTGAAGCTTTCTTT
>TRBV12-3/TRBV12-4|NA|TRBJ2-1|NA
CASSLDSRNEQFF
TGTGCCAGCAGTTTGGACAGCCGCAATGAGCAGTTCTTC
>TRBV5-8|many|TRBJ2-1|NA
CASSLLQRSYNEQFF
TGTGCCAGCAGCTTGCTCCAAAGGAGCTACAATGAGCAGTTCTTC
>TRBV20-1|NA|TRBJ1-4|NA
CSARGSARGTNEKLFF
TGCAGTGCTAGAGGGAGTGCCAGGGGAACTAATGAAAAACTGTTTTTT
>TRBV12-3/TRBV12-4|few|TRBJ1-3|NA
CASSLGQASGNTIYF
TGTGCCAGCAGTTTAGGACAGGCATCTGGAAACACCATATATTTT
>TRBV21-1|few|TRBJ2-5|NA
CASSKLVLAGTPSQETQYF
TGTGCCAGCAGCAAACTCGTACTAGCGGGGACCCCATCCCAAGAGACCCAGTACTTC
>TRBV19|few|TRBJ2-3|NA
CASSIGQTGTDTQYF
TGTGCCAGTAGTATAGGGCAAACAGGCACAGATACGCAGTATTTT
>TRBV7-9|NA|TRBJ1-1|TRBD1
CASSSRDRMNTEAFF
TGTGCCAGCAGCAGCCGGGACAGAATGAACACTGAAGCTTTCTTT
>TRBV25-1|few|TRBJ1-4|NA
CASSDWAVEKLFF
TGTGCCAGCAGTGATTGGGCAGTAGAAAAACTGTTTTTT
>TRBV28|NA|TRBJ1-1|NA
CASTLGGSTEAFF
TGTGCCAGCACCTTGGGAGGGAGCACTGAAGCTTTCTTT
>TRBV20-1|NA|TRBJ2-3|NA
CSASSGVADTQYF
TGCAGTGCTAGTTCGGGGGTCGCAGATACGCAGTATTTT
>TRBV28|NA|TRBJ1-4|NA
CASSFTDIDKLFF
TGTGCCAGCAGTTTCACGGATATTGACAAACTGTTTTTT
>TRBV12-3/TRBV12-4|few|TRBJ2-3|NA
CASSWESVTQYF
TGTGCCAGCAGTTGGGAGTCGGTTACGCAGTATTTT
>TRBV25-1|many|TRBJ1-1|NA
CASSGIKGGSAEAFF
TGTGCCAGCAGTGGGATCAAGGGAGGGTCCGCTGAAGCTTTCTTT
>TRBV12-3/TRBV12-4|few|TRBJ2-4|NA
CASTSSPAKNIQYF
TGTGCCAGCACTTCGAGCCCGGCCAAAAACATTCAGTACTTC
>TRBV5-1|few|TRBJ1-3|NA
CASSPTRGPSGNTIYF
TGCGCCAGCAGCCCAACACGGGGCCCGTCTGGAAACACCATATATTTT
>TRBV20-1|NA|TRBJ2-1|TRBD2
CSAHPGLAGRDNEQFF
TGCAGTGCCCACCCGGGACTAGCGGGAAGGGACAATGAGCAGTTCTTC
>TRBV2|few|TRBJ1-1|NA
CAGGQYTEAFF
TGTGCCGGAGGCCAGTACACTGAAGCTTTCTTT
>TRBV18|NA|TRBJ1-1|NA
CASSPTAVAEAFF
TGTGCCAGCTCACCAACCGCGGTAGCTGAAGCTTTCTTT
>TRBV20-1|NA|TRBJ2-1|NA
CSARRVREQFF
TGCAGTGCTAGAAGGGTGCGTGAGCAGTTCTTC
>TRBV6-5|once|TRBJ2-6|NA
CASSSNSRGSGANVLTF
TGTGCCAGCAGTTCCAACAGCCGGGGCTCTGGGGCCAACGTCCTGACTTTC
>TRBV6-5|NA|TRBJ1-1|NA
CASSSQGTNTEAFF
TGTGCCAGCAGTTCACAGGGCACGAACACTGAAGCTTTCTTT
>TRBV19|once|TRBJ2-3|NA
CASSMQARSTDTQYF
TGTGCCAGTAGTATGCAGGCTCGCAGCACAGATACGCAGTATTTT
>TRBV7-7|few|TRBJ1-2|NA
CASGGQFGRANYGYTF
TGTGCCAGCGGCGGGCAATTTGGGAGGGCTAACTATGGCTACACCTTC
>TRBV3-1|NA|TRBJ1-2|NA
CASSRPGLVYGYTF
TGTGCCAGCAGCCGTCCTGGGCTAGTCTATGGCTACACCTTC